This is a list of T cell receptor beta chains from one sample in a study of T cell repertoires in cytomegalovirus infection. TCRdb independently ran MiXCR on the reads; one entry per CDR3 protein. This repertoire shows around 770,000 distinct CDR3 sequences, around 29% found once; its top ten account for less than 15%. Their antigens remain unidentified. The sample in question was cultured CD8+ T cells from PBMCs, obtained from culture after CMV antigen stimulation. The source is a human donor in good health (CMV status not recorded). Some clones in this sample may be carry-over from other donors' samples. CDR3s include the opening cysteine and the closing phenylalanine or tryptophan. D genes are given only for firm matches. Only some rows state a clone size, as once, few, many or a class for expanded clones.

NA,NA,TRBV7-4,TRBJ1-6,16,CASSLATGLIYSPLHF,TGTGCCAGCAGCTTAGCTACGGGGTTAATATATTCACCCCTCCACTTT
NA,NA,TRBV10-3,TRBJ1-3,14,CATLPGGPQNTIYF,TGTGCCACCCTCCCGGGAGGACCCCAAAACACCATATATTTT
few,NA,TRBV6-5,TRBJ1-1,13,CASTEGWDTEAFF,TGTGCCAGCACCGAGGGTTGGGACACTGAAGCTTTCTTT
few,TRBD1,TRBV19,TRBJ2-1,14,CATHRDRGLNEQFF,TGTGCCACCCACCGGGACAGGGGCCTCAATGAGCAGTTCTTC
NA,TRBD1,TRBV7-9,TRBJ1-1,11,CASSSDRAAFF,TGTGCCAGCAGCTCCGACAGGGCAGCTTTCTTT
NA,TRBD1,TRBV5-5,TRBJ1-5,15,CASSLALQGWGPQHF,TGTGCCAGCAGCTTGGCCCTACAGGGGTGGGGGCCCCAGCATTTT
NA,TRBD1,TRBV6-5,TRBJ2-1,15,CASSFNDRGPDEQFF,TGTGCCAGCAGTTTCAACGACAGGGGGCCTGATGAGCAGTTCTTC
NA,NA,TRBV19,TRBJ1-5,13,CASSGPGHQPQHF,TGTGCCAGTAGCGGGCCCGGGCATCAGCCCCAGCATTTT
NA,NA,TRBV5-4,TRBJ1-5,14,CASSPGGENQPQHF,TGTGCCAGCAGTCCTGGGGGGGAGAATCAGCCCCAGCATTTT
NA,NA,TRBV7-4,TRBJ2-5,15,CASSLIYREQETQYF,TGTGCCAGCAGCTTAATTTACAGGGAGCAAGAGACCCAGTACTTC